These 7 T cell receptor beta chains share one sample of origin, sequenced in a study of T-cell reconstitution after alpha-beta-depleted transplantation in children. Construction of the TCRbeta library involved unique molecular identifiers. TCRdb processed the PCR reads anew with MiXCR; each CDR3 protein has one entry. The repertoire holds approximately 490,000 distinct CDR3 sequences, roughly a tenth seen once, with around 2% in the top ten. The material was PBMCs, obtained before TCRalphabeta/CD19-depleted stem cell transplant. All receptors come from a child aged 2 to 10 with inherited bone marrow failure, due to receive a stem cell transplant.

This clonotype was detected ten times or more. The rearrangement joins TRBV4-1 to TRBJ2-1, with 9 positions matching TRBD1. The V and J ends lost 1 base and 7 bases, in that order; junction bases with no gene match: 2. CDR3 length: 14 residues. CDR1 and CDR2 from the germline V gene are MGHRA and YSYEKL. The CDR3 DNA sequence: TGCGCCAGCAGCCAAGGGACAGGGGTGAATGAGCAGTTCTTC. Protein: CASSQGTGVNEQFF.

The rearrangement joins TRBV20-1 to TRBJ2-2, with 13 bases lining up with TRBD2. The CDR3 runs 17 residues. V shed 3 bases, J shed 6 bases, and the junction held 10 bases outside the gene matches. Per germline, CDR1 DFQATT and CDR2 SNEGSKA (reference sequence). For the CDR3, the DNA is TGCAGTGCTAGCGGGACTAGCGGGATTGGATTCGCCGGGGAGCTGTTTTTT. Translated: CSASGTSGIGFAGELFF.

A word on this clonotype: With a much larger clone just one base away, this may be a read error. The CDR3 nucleotides read TGTGGCAGCAGTTGGGCAGCCAGGAATGAGCAGTTCTTC. The encoded protein is CGSSWAARNEQFF. The V call is TRBV27, the J call TRBJ2-1, with unresolved D. This CDR3 is 13 amino acids long. Looked up from germline, CDR1 is MNHEY and CDR2 is SMNVEV (reference sequence).

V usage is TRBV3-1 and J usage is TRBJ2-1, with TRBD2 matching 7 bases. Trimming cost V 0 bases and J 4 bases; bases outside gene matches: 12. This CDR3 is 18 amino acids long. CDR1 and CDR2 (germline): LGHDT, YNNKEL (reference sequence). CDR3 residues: CASSQDFGGEGRYNEQFF. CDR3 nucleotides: TGTGCCAGCAGCCAAGATTTCGGCGGGGAGGGGCGATACAATGAGCAGTTCTTC.

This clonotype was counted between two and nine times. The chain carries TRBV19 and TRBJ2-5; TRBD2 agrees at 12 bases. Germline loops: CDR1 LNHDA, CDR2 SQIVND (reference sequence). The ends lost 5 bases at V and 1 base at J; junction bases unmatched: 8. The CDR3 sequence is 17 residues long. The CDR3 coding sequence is TGTGCCAGTAGTCCCCGGACTAGCGGGGTACCCCAAGAGACCCAGTACTTC. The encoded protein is CASSPRTSGVPQETQYF.

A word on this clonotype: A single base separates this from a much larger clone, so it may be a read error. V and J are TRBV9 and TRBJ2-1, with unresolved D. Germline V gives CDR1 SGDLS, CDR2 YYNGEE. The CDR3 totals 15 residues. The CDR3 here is CASSVGYNSYNGQFF. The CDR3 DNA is TGTGCCAGCAGCGTAGGTTACAACTCCTACAATGGGCAGTTCTTC. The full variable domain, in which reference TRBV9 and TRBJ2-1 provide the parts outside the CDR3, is DSGVTQTPKHLITATGQRVTLRCSPRSGDLSVYWYQQSLDQGLQFLIQYYNGEERAKGNILERFSAQQFPDLHSELNLSSLELGDSALYFCASSVGYNSYNGQFFGPGTRLTVL.

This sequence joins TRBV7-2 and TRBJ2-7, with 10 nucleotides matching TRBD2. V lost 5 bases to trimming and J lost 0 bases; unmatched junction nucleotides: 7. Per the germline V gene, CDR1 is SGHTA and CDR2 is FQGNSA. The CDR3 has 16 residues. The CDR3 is CASSPLAGISSYEQYF. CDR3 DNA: TGTGCCAGCAGCCCACTAGCGGGGATAAGCTCCTACGAGCAGTACTTC.